These 32 T cell receptor beta chains share one sample of origin, sequenced in a study of blood T cell repertoires in COVID-19. Produced via immunoSEQ multiplex PCR; TCRdb's table is partial and in-frame only. The sample records about 300,000 clones, approximately 85% being singletons. Sequencing was carried out using peripheral blood. Source of these receptors: a man between 18 and 29 years old with active or convalescent COVID-19.

On this clone itself: At the DNA level, this CDR3 is encoded by other sequences in the same sample as well. The V call is TRBV19, the J call TRBJ1-2; D remains ambiguous. Germline lookup yields CDR1 LNHDA and CDR2 SQIVND (reference sequence). This CDR3 has 14 residues. Trimming shortened V by 2 bases and J by 0 bases, and 7 bases separated the two germline ends. This chain's CDR3 is CASSISSANYGYTF. The CDR3 DNA reads TGTGCCAGTAGTATATCTTCAGCTAACTATGGCTACACCTTC.

The chain joins TRBV5-4 to TRBJ2-3; tentatively, D is TRBD2 (6 bases). Germline V CDR1 and CDR2: SGHNT, YYREEE (reference sequence). The CDR3 has 17 residues. V was trimmed by 4 bases and J by 0 bases, leaving 18 bases between them. In DNA, the CDR3 is TGTGCCAGCAGCCCAAGCCTGTTCGGGACTAGCACAGATACGCAGTATTTT. Its protein product is CASSPSLFGTSTDTQYF.

This chain joins TRBV12-3 or TRBV12-4 and TRBJ1-2, with TRBD1 matching 7 bases. The trim removed 6 bases at V and 8 bases at J, leaving 6 bases unmatched. The CDR3 covers 12 residues. The CDR3, as DNA: TGTGCCAGCAGAACGACAGGGCGAGGCTACACCTTC. Encoded protein: CASRTTGRGYTF.

This chain uses TRBV7-7 with TRBJ2-5; tentative D call: TRBD1 (6 bases). CDR1 SSHAT and CDR2 FNYEAQ come from the germline V gene (reference sequence). Trimming shortened V by 0 bases and J by 7 bases, and 12 bases separated the two germline ends. The CDR3 has 14 amino acids. The CDR3, as DNA: TGTGCCAGCAGCTTAGCAGGGGGTGATGGGACCCAGTACTTC. This sequence encodes CASSLAGGDGTQYF.

The chain combines TRBV11-2 with TRBJ2-1, with 7 bases lining up with TRBD2. After removal of 5 bases from V and 9 bases from J, the junction contained 7 bases not matched to a gene. Germline CDR1 and CDR2: SGHAT and FQNNGV. The CDR3 is made up of 13 amino acids. The CDR3 DNA reads as TGTGCCAGCAGCCTCGGACTAGTGGCTGAGCAGTTCTTC. It translates to CASSLGLVAEQFF.

The chain links TRBV10-3 to TRBJ2-5; a possible D gene is TRBD1 (6 bases). The CDR3 length is 14 residues. Germline CDR1 and CDR2: ENHRY and SYGVKD. Trimming cost V 4 bases and J 0 bases, with 9 bases left between them. In nucleotides, the CDR3 is TGTGCCATCAGTGGGACAGTGTACCAAGAGACCCAGTACTTC. It is translated as CAISGTVYQETQYF.

The chain employs TRBV5-4 and TRBJ2-2; 7 bases are a match to TRBD2. CDR3 size: 15 residues. Looked up from germline, CDR1 is SGHNT and CDR2 is YYREEE (reference sequence). The V and J ends lost 2 bases and 3 bases, in that order; junction bases with no gene match: 4. The chain's CDR3 is CASSFAGVDTGELFF. The CDR3 DNA sequence: TGTGCCAGCAGCTTCGCGGGGGTGGACACCGGGGAGCTGTTTTTT.

The chain combines TRBV5-1 with TRBJ2-1; 10 nucleotides align to TRBD2. The CDR3 runs to 18 residues. The trim removed 4 bases at V and 7 bases at J, leaving 17 bases unmatched. In germline, CDR1 is SGHRS, CDR2 YFSETQ. CDR3 protein: CASSLGLAGALRGNEQFF. DNA for the CDR3: TGCGCCAGCAGCCTCGGGCTAGCGGGGGCCCTCCGAGGTAATGAGCAGTTCTTC.

This rearrangement joins TRBV5-1 to TRBJ1-1; 8 nucleotides agree with TRBD1. Germline CDR1 and CDR2: SGHRS and YFSETQ. Trimming took 0 bases from V and 3 from J; bases not matched to a gene: 7. The CDR3 extends over 16 amino acids. CDR3 in DNA: TGCGCCAGCAGCTTGGGTCAGGGGGCGCGGTACACTGAAGCTTTCTTT. Its protein is CASSLGQGARYTEAFF. Complete variable domain (other parts from reference TRBV5-1 and TRBJ1-1): KAGVTQTPRYLIKTRGQQVTLSCSPISGHRSVSWYQQTPGQGLQFLFEYFSETQRNKGNFPGRFSGRQFSNSRSEMNVSTLELGDSALYLCASSLGQGARYTEAFFGQGTRLTVV.

The V and J genes are TRBV18 and TRBJ1-2; the D gene is possibly TRBD1 (6 bases). The V gene lost 11 bases and the J gene lost 3 bases, with 22 bases spanning the gap. The CDR3 is 15 residues long. From germline, CDR1 is KGHSH and CDR2 LQKENI. The CDR3 nucleotides read TGTGCCTCCGACCGGGGAACAGGGTCTGACTATGGCTACACCTTC. It yields the protein CASDRGTGSDYGYTF.

This CDR3 reads CASSVPRTGWGMSTEAFF. Written as DNA, the CDR3 is TGTGCCAGCAGTGTCCCTCGGACGGGGTGGGGTATGAGCACTGAAGCTTTCTTT. The chain uses TRBV6-1 and TRBJ1-1; D gene ambiguous. Looked up from germline, CDR1 is MNHNS and CDR2 is SASEGT. Between the trimmed V and J ends, which lost 4 bases and 4 bases, there was a span of 25 bases. The CDR3 extends over 18 amino acids.

This chain links TRBV5-6 with TRBJ1-6; D ambiguous. CDR3 length equals 15 residues. V shed 0 bases and J shed 9 bases, with 13 bases lying between them. The germline V gene encodes CDR1 SGHDT and CDR2 YYEEEE. This chain's CDR3 is CASSLASREGSPLHF. The CDR3 DNA sequence: TGTGCCAGCAGCTTGGCCAGCCGTGAGGGTTCACCCCTCCACTTT.

V usage is TRBV5-1 and J usage is TRBJ1-2, with 10 bases lining up with TRBD1. V was pared by 4 bases and J by 6 bases, with 6 bases of the junction left unmatched. CDR3 size: 14 residues. In germline, CDR1 is SGHRS, CDR2 YFSETQ. CDR3 DNA sequence: TGCGCCAGCAGCAGGGACAGGGGACTGGATGGCTACACCTTC. Its protein product is CASSRDRGLDGYTF.

The chain joins TRBV7-2 to TRBJ2-1; the D is unclear. The V and J ends lost 7 bases and 1 base respectively, with 17 bases between them. This CDR3 comprises 16 residues. Germline V gives CDR1 SGHTA, CDR2 FQGNSA. CDR3 coding DNA: TGTGCCAGCACCCCGACCTGGCGGCAATCCTACAATGAGCAGTTCTTC. This codes for CASTPTWRQSYNEQFF.

The rearrangement joins TRBV11-2 to TRBJ2-7; D perhaps matches TRBD2 (5 bases). V dropped 4 bases and J dropped 0 bases, with 22 bases sitting between them. The CDR3 covers 18 residues. CDR1 is SGHAT and CDR2 is FQNNGV in the germline V gene. The DNA of the CDR3 is TGTGCCAGCAGCTCCCAACCCTCGGAGGTTGGAAGCTCCTACGAGCAGTACTTC. Protein product: CASSSQPSEVGSSYEQYF.

This chain uses TRBV7-2 with TRBJ2-5; 8 bases are shared with TRBD2. The junction had 12 bases not matched to a gene; V was cut back by 5 bases and J by 4 bases. The CDR3 extends over 16 amino acids. Germline CDR1 reads SGHTA; CDR2 reads FQGNSA. As DNA, the CDR3 is TGTGCCAGCAGCGCCCGGGGGGGCCGCCGGGGAGAGACCCAGTACTTC. This gives the protein CASSARGGRRGETQYF. Variable domain in full (rest from reference TRBV7-2 and TRBJ2-5): GAGVSQSPSNKVTEKGKDVELRCDPISGHTALYWYRQSLGQGLEFLIYFQGNSAPDKSGLPSDRFSAERTGGSVSTLTIQRTQQEDSAVYLCASSARGGRRGETQYFGPGTRLLVL.

This clone has a single count. The rearrangement joins TRBV29-1 to TRBJ2-1; TRBD2 agrees at 7 bases. Germline V gives CDR1 SQVTM, CDR2 ANQGSEA. J was trimmed by 2 bases and V by 4 bases; bases with no gene match: 5. This CDR3 has 14 amino acids. CDR3 amino acids: CSVVGREAYNEQFF. The CDR3 DNA sequence: TGCAGCGTTGTGGGACGGGAGGCCTACAATGAGCAGTTCTTC.

This clone came up once. This CDR3 is also generated by other DNA sequences in the sample. The rearrangement uses TRBV5-1 and TRBJ1-5, with D possibly matching TRBD1 (5 bases). V was clipped by 0 bases and J by 2 bases, with 6 bases between them. CDR3 length: 14 residues. Per the germline V gene, CDR1 is SGHRS and CDR2 is YFSETQ. CDR3 nucleotides: TGCGCCAGCAGCTTGGAGGGGCGCAATCAGCCCCAGCATTTT. Translated: CASSLEGRNQPQHF.

This clone came up once. CDR3 bases: TGCGCCAGCAGCCAAGATCCAGGCCCGGTAGAGCAGTTCTTC. Its protein product is CASSQDPGPVEQFF. J is TRBJ2-1 and V is TRBV4-1; no firm D call. Germline V gene lookup returns CDR1 MGHRA and CDR2 YSYEKL. The CDR3 contains 14 residues. V dropped 0 bases and J dropped 10 bases, with 13 bases sitting between them.

This chain joins TRBV4-1 and TRBJ1-6; D call uncertain. This CDR3 is 15 amino acids long. Germline CDR1 and CDR2: MGHRA and YSYEKL. Between the trimmed V and J ends, which lost 9 bases and 0 bases, there was a span of 12 bases. The CDR3 region is CASQASSSYNSPLHF. For the CDR3, the DNA is TGCGCCAGTCAAGCCTCAAGCTCCTATAATTCACCCCTCCACTTT.

This rearrangement joins TRBV3-1 (or the pseudogene TRBV3-2) to TRBJ2-7, with TRBD1 matching over 8 bases. The V gene's germline CDR1 is LGHDT and CDR2 YNNKEL (reference sequence). This CDR3 comprises 14 residues. J lost 1 base, V lost 1 base, and 0 bases had no gene match. In DNA, the CDR3 is TGTGCCAGCAGCCAAGGGACAGGGTCCTACGAGCAGTACTTC. Translation: CASSQGTGSYEQYF.

This clone occurred a few times. The chain links TRBV5-1 to TRBJ1-5; weak D call: TRBD1 (5 bases). The V end lost 2 bases, the J end lost 5 bases, and 14 bases lay between the germline ends. The CDR3 extends over 15 amino acids. CDR1 is SGHRS and CDR2 is YFSETQ in the germline V gene. CDR3 region: CASSFIPGEDQPQHF. In DNA, the CDR3 is TGCGCCAGCAGCTTTATTCCGGGGGAGGATCAGCCCCAGCATTTT.

As DNA, the CDR3 is TGTGCCAGTAGTCCACAAAGACTAGCGGGGCGAAGCTACGAGCAGTACTTC. This sequence encodes CASSPQRLAGRSYEQYF. This chain uses TRBV19 with TRBJ2-7; 11 bases fit TRBD2. The CDR3 length is 17 residues. V shed 5 bases and J 3 bases; nucleotides not matched to a gene: 12. Germline values: CDR1 LNHDA, CDR2 SQIVND (reference sequence).

This CDR3 is CASSLQGFNQPQHF. CDR3 nucleotide sequence: TGTGCCAGCAGTTTACAGGGTTTCAATCAGCCCCAGCATTTT. The chain uses TRBV6-2 or TRBV6-3 and TRBJ1-5; D is perhaps TRBD1 (6 bases). The CDR3 loop spans 14 amino acids. The V end was cut by 4 bases, the J end by 3 bases, with 10 bases between. Germline V gives CDR1 MNHEY, CDR2 SVGEGT.

The chain couples TRBV7-2 to TRBJ2-7; 9 bases line up with TRBD2. Trimming cost V 1 base and J 6 bases; bases outside gene matches: 10. This CDR3 comprises 16 residues. CDR1 is SGHTA, CDR2 FQGNSA, per germline. Written as DNA, the CDR3 is TGTGCCAGCAGCTTAGTAGGTTTAGCGGGGGTTGGCGAGCAGTACTTC. Its translation is CASSLVGLAGVGEQYF.

V is TRBV10-1 and J is TRBJ1-2, with D perhaps matching TRBD1 (6 bases). The CDR3 is 13 amino acids. The germline gives CDR1 WNHNN, CDR2 SYGVQD (reference sequence). The V gene lost 5 bases and the J gene lost 4 bases, with 11 bases spanning the gap. The CDR3 region has the DNA TGCGCCAGCAGTCAACAGGGAAGCTATGGCTACACCTTC. Encoded protein: CASSQQGSYGYTF.

The gene calls are TRBV19 and TRBJ2-3; TRBD2 matches at 10 bases. The CDR3 is made up of 17 amino acids. The V segment lost 6 bases and the J segment 0 bases; nucleotides outside the gene matches: 9. The germline V gene encodes CDR1 LNHDA and CDR2 SQIVND (reference sequence). CDR3 protein: CASSDFIAGGSTDTQYF. The CDR3 coding sequence is TGTGCCAGTAGCGACTTTATAGCGGGGGGAAGCACAGATACGCAGTATTTT.

The V gene is TRBV3-1 (or the pseudogene TRBV3-2), the J gene TRBJ1-2; D uncertain. Germline CDR1 LGHDT, CDR2 YNNKEL (reference sequence). V dropped 6 bases and J dropped 1 base, with 6 bases sitting between them. This CDR3 spans 12 amino acids. DNA for the CDR3: TGTGCCAGCAGTACAGTTAACTATGGCTACACCTTC. Translating it yields CASSTVNYGYTF.

This clone was counted between two and nine times. The V and J genes are TRBV19 and TRBJ2-7, with 8 bases lining up with TRBD1. Per germline, CDR1 LNHDA and CDR2 SQIVND (reference sequence). Trimming at V came to 3 bases and at J to 6 bases, leaving 4 bases not matched to a gene. The CDR3 runs to 13 residues. The CDR3 spells CASSMDRAGEQYF. The CDR3 DNA reads TGTGCCAGTAGTATGGACAGGGCGGGCGAGCAGTACTTC.

The J gene is TRBJ2-7, the V gene TRBV5-1, with a weak D call TRBD2 (6 bases). The germline V gene has CDR1 SGHRS and CDR2 YFSETQ. V was cut by 0 bases and J by 6 bases, with 10 bases left in between. The CDR3 covers 13 residues. CDR3 loop: CASSLVRGPEQYF. In nucleotides, the CDR3 is TGCGCCAGCAGCTTGGTGCGGGGCCCCGAGCAGTACTTC.

In its sample, this clone was seen once. The rearrangement joins TRBV13 to TRBJ1-2, with D tentatively TRBD1 (6 bases). CDR1 PRHDT and CDR2 FYEKMQ come from the germline V gene (reference sequence). Trimming removed 5 bases from V and 7 bases from J, with 17 bases in between. The CDR3 runs to 14 residues. CDR3 in DNA: TGTGCCAGCAGCCCGGGCAGGGGATTTGGTGGCTACACCTTC. Amino acid sequence: CASSPGRGFGGYTF.

The V call is TRBV4-3, the J call TRBJ2-1; 7 nucleotides line up with TRBD2. The CDR3 is 16 residues long. Germline CDR1 reads LGHNA; CDR2 reads YSLEER. V lost 0 bases and J lost 4; bases outside the gene matches: 6. In nucleotides, the CDR3 is TGCGCCAGCAGCCAAGAACTAGCGCAGACTTACAATGAGCAGTTCTTC. Translated: CASSQELAQTYNEQFF.